Presented here are 22 T cell receptor beta chains from one specimen sequenced in a study of a mutant IDH1 vaccine in newly diagnosed glioma (dated by TCRdb to the early 2020s). The sample's time point label, decoded: week 23, last vaccination. Each vaccine dose was 300 ug of a 20-mer mutant IDH1 peptide in Montanide, given subcutaneously with topical imiquimod. Their target antigens are unknown. Receptors were amplified or captured by the immunoSEQ multiplex PCR assay. TCRdb carries this immuneACCESS record with in-frame sequences only. Its versions omit some clonotypes, under half of them owing to an unresolved V gene in the studies checked, with the rest unexplained. This sample comprises tens of thousands of clones, 75% to 90% of them detected only once. Of the sample, over 0.7% is held by the ten largest clones. Sequences were derived from PBMCs, sampled from a glioma patient whose treatment included an IDH1 peptide vaccine. Every receptor here comes from a woman aged 45-65 years with glioma.

The chain links TRBV5-1 to TRBJ2-7; no firm D call. CDR3 length: 14 amino acids. Trimming cost V 0 bases and J 5 bases, with 12 bases left between them. Germline CDR1 is SGHRS and CDR2 is YFSETQ. CDR3 protein: CASSLAGQGDEQYF. In DNA form, the CDR3 reads TGCGCCAGCAGCTTGGCAGGTCAAGGCGACGAGCAGTACTTC.

The rearrangement joins TRBV30 to TRBJ1-5, with unresolved D. The CDR3 is 13 amino acids. Per the germline V gene, CDR1 is GTSNPN and CDR2 is SVGIG (reference sequence). V was clipped by 0 bases and J by 5 bases, with 8 bases between them. CDR3 sequence (DNA): TGTGCCTGGAGTGTCGACGGTTATCAGCCCCAGCATTTT. Its translation: CAWSVDGYQPQHF.

CDR3 DNA sequence: TGTGCCAGCAGGGGGACAGGGGCTGGGGCCAACGTCCTGACTTTC. It is translated as CASRGTGAGANVLTF. This chain connects TRBV2 to TRBJ2-6, with 10 nucleotides matching TRBD1. Germline CDR1 and CDR2: SNHLY and FYNNEI. This CDR3 region has 15 residues. V lost 6 bases to trimming and J lost 2 bases; unmatched junction nucleotides: 1.

V is TRBV7-8 and J is TRBJ1-1; D is uncertain. The germline gives CDR1 SGHVS, CDR2 FQNEAQ. Trimming took off 1 base at V and 6 bases at J, with 15 bases between the two ends. The CDR3 contains 15 residues. The CDR3: CASSLGGRSSPEAFF. For the CDR3, the DNA is TGTGCCAGCAGCTTAGGAGGGAGGTCAAGTCCTGAAGCTTTCTTT.

J is TRBJ2-5 and V is TRBV4-2; 10 nucleotides line up with TRBD2. Trimming at V came to 0 bases and at J to 5 bases, leaving 6 bases not matched to a gene. Per germline, CDR1 LGHNA and CDR2 YNFKEQ. CDR3 length: 16 amino acids. As DNA, the CDR3 is TGTGCCAGCAGCCAAGACTCCCTAGCGGGAGATGAGACCCAGTACTTC. This gives the protein CASSQDSLAGDETQYF.

The chain combines TRBV7-2 with TRBJ1-2; a possible D gene is TRBD1 (6 bases). The CDR3 length is 14 residues. Between the trimmed V and J ends, which lost 6 bases and 4 bases, there was a span of 15 bases. Germline V lookup: CDR1 SGHTA, CDR2 FQGNSA. CDR3 DNA: TGTGCCAGCAGAGCCAAGGGGGGCGGCTATGGCTACACCTTC. This codes for CASRAKGGGYGYTF.

The chain joins TRBV7-6 to TRBJ2-3, with 7 nucleotides matching TRBD1. This CDR3 has 15 residues. The germline V gene has CDR1 SGHVS and CDR2 FNYEAQ. Germline trimming cut 5 bases from V and 0 bases from J; bases unmatched to any gene: 5. Here the CDR3 reads CASSRSTGSTDTQYF. The CDR3 DNA follows: TGTGCCAGCAGCCGATCGACAGGGAGCACAGATACGCAGTATTTT. The complete variable domain, with remaining parts taken from reference TRBV7-6 and TRBJ2-3, reads GAGVSQSPRYKVTKRGQDVALRCDPISGHVSLYWYRQALGQGPEFLTYFNYEAQQDKSGLPNDRFSAERPEGSISTLTIQRTEQRDSAMYRCASSRSTGSTDTQYFGPGTRLTVL.

The chain couples TRBV19 to TRBJ2-1, with 7 bases lining up with TRBD2. Germline assignment: CDR1 LNHDA and CDR2 SQIVND (reference sequence). V dropped 6 bases and J dropped 7; count of bases not matched to a gene: 9. CDR3 size: 14 residues. CDR3 protein: CASSTGPAGNEQFF. CDR3 nucleotides: TGTGCCAGTAGCACTGGACCAGCGGGAAATGAGCAGTTCTTC.

This sequence joins TRBV7-3 and TRBJ2-3, with 8 bases identical to TRBD1. Unmatched junction bases numbered 5, after V lost 6 bases and J lost 3 bases. CDR1 is SGHTA, CDR2 FQGTGA, per germline. The CDR3 is 14 amino acids. The CDR3 loop is CASSSTGETDTQYF. In DNA form, the CDR3 reads TGTGCCAGCAGTTCGACAGGGGAAACAGATACGCAGTATTTT. The complete variable domain, with remaining parts taken from reference TRBV7-3 and TRBJ2-3, reads GAGVSQTPSNKVTEKGKYVELRCDPISGHTALYWYRQSLGQGPEFLIYFQGTGAADDSGLPNDRFFAVRPEGSVSTLKIQRTERGDSAVYLCASSSTGETDTQYFGPGTRLTVL.

V gene TRBV10-2 combines with J gene TRBJ2-7, with D maybe TRBD2 (7 bases). CDR1 and CDR2 from the germline V gene are WSHSY and SAAADI. The CDR3 runs to 17 residues. V shed 4 bases and J shed 0 bases, with 19 bases lying between them. CDR3 DNA: TGCGCCAGCAGTGGAGGGGGGGCTAGCGGTTACTCCTACGAGCAGTACTTC. This encodes CASSGGGASGYSYEQYF.

The table lists this clone with a few counts. The chain employs TRBV15 and TRBJ2-2; D not certain. V was clipped by 7 bases and J by 1 base, with 13 bases between them. CDR3 length equals 15 residues. Germline V CDR1 and CDR2: LNHNV, YYDKDF (reference sequence). The CDR3 DNA reads as TGTGCCACCACCGACGCTCTAGTGAACACCGGGGAGCTGTTTTTT. Protein product: CATTDALVNTGELFF. The complete variable domain, with remaining parts taken from reference TRBV15 and TRBJ2-2, reads DAMVIQNPRYQVTQFGKPVTLSCSQTLNHNVMYWYQQKSSQAPKLLFHYYDKDFNNEADTPDNFQSRRPNTSFCFLDIRSPGLGDTAMYLCATTDALVNTGELFFGEGSRLTVL.

The J gene is TRBJ2-2, the V gene TRBV18; D unresolved. CDR1 and CDR2 (germline): KGHSH, LQKENI. The V end was cut by 6 bases, the J end by 1 base, with 6 bases between. This CDR3 has 13 residues. For the CDR3, the DNA is TGTGCCAGCTCGCCTCAGAACACCGGGGAGCTGTTTTTT. Translating it yields CASSPQNTGELFF.

The gene calls are TRBV9 and TRBJ1-5; 7 nucleotides match TRBD1. Germline V CDR1 and CDR2: SGDLS, YYNGEE. The CDR3 totals 17 residues. J was trimmed by 0 bases and V by 0 bases; bases with no gene match: 6. CDR3: CASSVVSGGDSNQPQHF. The CDR3 region has the DNA TGTGCCAGCAGCGTAGTGTCAGGGGGAGATAGCAATCAGCCCCAGCATTTT. The full variable domain, its missing parts supplied by reference TRBV9 and TRBJ1-5, is DSGVTQTPKHLITATGQRVTLRCSPRSGDLSVYWYQQSLDQGLQFLIQYYNGEERAKGNILERFSAQQFPDLHSELNLSSLELGDSALYFCASSVVSGGDSNQPQHFGDGTRLSIL.

In its sample, this clone was seen once. The same CDR3 also results from other DNA sequences found in this sample. The V gene is TRBV2, the J gene TRBJ1-4, with 10 bases identical to TRBD1. V shed 5 bases, J shed 4 bases, and the junction held 1 base outside the gene matches. CDR1 is SNHLY and CDR2 is FYNNEI in the germline V gene. The CDR3 is 14 residues long. In nucleotides, the CDR3 is TGTGCCAGCAGTCGGGACAGGGGTAATGAAAAACTGTTTTTT. Translation: CASSRDRGNEKLFF.

The chain carries TRBV2 and TRBJ1-2; D ambiguous. The germline V and J ends were trimmed by 7 bases and 0 bases, with 9 bases remaining between them. The germline gives CDR1 SNHLY, CDR2 FYNNEI. The CDR3 contains 13 residues. The CDR3 nucleotides read TGTGCCAGCACCGGGAGATCTAACTATGGCTACACCTTC. Residues: CASTGRSNYGYTF.

This clone came up once. In DNA form, the CDR3 reads TGTGCCAGCAATTACAGGGGCACCGGGGAGCTGTTTTTT. Its translation is CASNYRGTGELFF. The rearrangement joins TRBV2 to TRBJ2-2; 7 positions agree with TRBD1. Germline CDR1 is SNHLY and CDR2 is FYNNEI. The CDR3 sequence is 13 residues long. V lost 7 bases and J lost 4; bases outside the gene matches: 3.

This chain connects TRBV9 to TRBJ1-3; maybe TRBD1 (6 bases). From germline, CDR1 is SGDLS and CDR2 YYNGEE. The CDR3 consists of 15 residues. V was clipped by 0 bases and J by 2 bases, with 9 bases between them. CDR3 nucleotides: TGTGCCAGCAGCGTAGAGACAGGTACTGGAAACACCATATATTTT. It is translated as CASSVETGTGNTIYF.

The chain joins TRBV15 to TRBJ2-1; D gene uncertain. The CDR3 spans 14 residues. V was pared by 5 bases and J by 9 bases, with 17 bases between. In germline, CDR1 is LNHNV, CDR2 YYDKDF (reference sequence). The CDR3 DNA follows: TGTGCCACCAGCCCCCCCGAAGGGCGAGGTGAGCAGTTCTTC. Its protein product is CATSPPEGRGEQFF.

The chain recombines TRBV11-3 with TRBJ2-7; D may be TRBD2 (7 bases). CDR1 SGHNT and CDR2 YENEEA come from the germline V gene. This CDR3 is built from 13 residues. With 5 bases removed from V and 13 bases from J, the gap between germline ends came to 21 bases. The CDR3: CASSISGDRGQYF. For the CDR3, the DNA is TGTGCCAGCAGCATAAGCGGGGACCGGGGGCAATACTTC. The full variable domain, rest sourced from reference TRBV11-3 and TRBJ2-7, is EAGVVQSPRYKIIEKKQPVAFWCNPISGHNTLYWYLQNLGQGPELLIRYENEEAVDDSQLPKDRFSAERLKGVDSTLKIQPAELGDSAVYLCASSISGDRGQYFGPGTRLTVT.

The genes are TRBV19 and TRBJ2-7; D possibly corresponds to TRBD2 (6 bases). Germline V lookup: CDR1 LNHDA, CDR2 SQIVND (reference sequence). This CDR3 region has 12 residues. Trimming shortened V by 10 bases and J by 3 bases, and 13 bases separated the two germline ends. For the CDR3, the DNA is TGTGCCAATCCGGGACTTCGCTACGAGCAGTACTTC. As protein: CANPGLRYEQYF.

The CDR3 reads CASSSGTFLRGNEQFF. The CDR3 DNA reads TGCGCCAGCAGCTCCGGGACGTTCTTACGCGGCAATGAGCAGTTCTTC. This rearrangement joins TRBV5-1 to TRBJ2-1; D is tentatively TRBD1 or TRBD2 (5 bases each). The CDR3 is 16 amino acids. Between the trimmed V and J ends, which lost 3 bases and 6 bases, there was a span of 19 bases. Germline V CDR1 and CDR2: SGHRS, YFSETQ.

The gene calls are TRBV28 and TRBJ2-6; 9 nucleotides line up with TRBD2. The germline gives CDR1 MDHEN, CDR2 SYDVKM. V dropped 8 bases and J dropped 3; count of bases not matched to a gene: 17. There are 19 residues in the CDR3. The CDR3 spells CASAKLSSGAGRGANVLTF. Written as DNA, the CDR3 is TGTGCCAGCGCTAAACTTTCTAGCGGGGCCGGACGTGGGGCCAACGTCCTGACTTTC.